This is a list of T cell receptor beta chains from one sample in a study of cytomegalovirus exposure and HLA in healthy donors. The method was immunoSEQ multiplex PCR; TCRdb's version includes in-frame clones alone and lacks a portion of them. The sample includes some 120,000 clones, 74% of them seen just once. Specimen: PBMCs. These TCRs come from a middle-aged man in good health and CMV-seropositive. CDR3s include the opening cysteine and the closing phenylalanine or tryptophan. The D gene is left open where the match is weak. The size of a clone is reported for some rows only, either as once, few or many, or as a class for expanded clones.

clone_size: .
j_call: TRBJ2-7
d_call: TRBD1
cdr3_length: 14
v_call: TRBV9
cdr3_nt: TGTGCCAGCAGTGGGGGGGACAGGGCCTACGAGCAGTACTTC
cdr3_aa: CASSGGDRAYEQYF

clone_size: .
j_call: TRBJ1-1
d_call: .
cdr3_length: 12
v_call: TRBV6-1
cdr3_nt: TGTGCCAGCTATCCGGGGAACACTGAAGCTTTCTTT
cdr3_aa: CASYPGNTEAFF

clone_size: .
j_call: TRBJ1-1
d_call: TRBD1
cdr3_length: 15
v_call: TRBV5-1
cdr3_nt: TGCGCCAGCAGCTTCGAGACAGGGGGCGGCACTGAAGCTTTCTTT
cdr3_aa: CASSFETGGGTEAFF

clone_size: .
j_call: TRBJ2-4
d_call: TRBD2
cdr3_length: 17
v_call: TRBV5-4
cdr3_nt: TGTGCCAGCAGCTCGGGACTAGCGGGGGGGCAGGGAAACATTCAGTACTTC
cdr3_aa: CASSSGLAGGQGNIQYF

clone_size: .
j_call: TRBJ2-3
d_call: TRBD1
cdr3_length: 15
v_call: TRBV6-1
cdr3_nt: TGTGCCAGCAGCCAGGGGCAGGGGGCAGTAGATACGCAGTATTTT
cdr3_aa: CASSQGQGAVDTQYF

clone_size: .
j_call: TRBJ2-7
d_call: TRBD2
cdr3_length: 16
v_call: TRBV5-4
cdr3_nt: TGTGCCAGCAGCACCGGGGCGGGGGGACTTAGCTACGAGCAGTACTTC
cdr3_aa: CASSTGAGGLSYEQYF

clone_size: .
j_call: TRBJ1-1
d_call: TRBD1
cdr3_length: 14
v_call: TRBV6-5
cdr3_nt: TGTGCCAGCAGCCTTCGGACTACAGGGGGCGAAGCTTTCTTT
cdr3_aa: CASSLRTTGGEAFF

clone_size: few
j_call: TRBJ1-2
d_call: .
cdr3_length: 16
v_call: TRBV28
cdr3_nt: TGTGCCAGCAGTTTATGGGGGACATTTTCGGTATTGAGCTACACCTTC
cdr3_aa: CASSLWGTFSVLSYTF

clone_size: .
j_call: TRBJ2-7
d_call: TRBD2
cdr3_length: 15
v_call: TRBV4-3
cdr3_nt: TGCGCCAGCAGCCACAGAGCGGGAGGCGCCTACGAGCAGTACTTC
cdr3_aa: CASSHRAGGAYEQYF

clone_size: .
j_call: TRBJ2-1
d_call: .
cdr3_length: 15
v_call: TRBV7-3
cdr3_nt: TGTGCCAGCAGCCTTGCTCGGGGAGCTTTTAATGAGCAGTTCTTC
cdr3_aa: CASSLARGAFNEQFF

clone_size: .
j_call: TRBJ1-2
d_call: .
cdr3_length: 12
v_call: TRBV11-2
cdr3_nt: TGTGCCAGCAGCCCACAGGTCTATGGCTACACCTTC
cdr3_aa: CASSPQVYGYTF

clone_size: .
j_call: TRBJ2-7
d_call: TRBD1
cdr3_length: 16
v_call: TRBV7-9
cdr3_nt: TGTGCCAGCAGCTTAAGTTCCAGGGGGCCTTCCTACGAGCAGTACTTC
cdr3_aa: CASSLSSRGPSYEQYF

clone_size: few
j_call: TRBJ1-2
d_call: .
cdr3_length: 16
v_call: TRBV28
cdr3_nt: TGTGCCAGCAGTTCCCCCGGACAGTACGATAACTATGGCTACACCTTC
cdr3_aa: CASSSPGQYDNYGYTF

clone_size: .
j_call: TRBJ2-7
d_call: .
cdr3_length: 14
v_call: TRBV12-5
cdr3_nt: TGTGCTAGTGGTTTGGTCGCAAGGGGCCACGAGCAGTACTTC
cdr3_aa: CASGLVARGHEQYF

clone_size: once
j_call: TRBJ2-5
d_call: TRBD1
cdr3_length: 18
v_call: TRBV5-5
cdr3_nt: TGTGCCAGCAGCTTGGGGTTATTGGACAGGCCCCGCCGGGAGACCCAGTACTTC
cdr3_aa: CASSLGLLDRPRRETQYF

clone_size: few
j_call: TRBJ2-1
d_call: TRBD1
cdr3_length: 15
v_call: TRBV18
cdr3_nt: TGTGCCAGCTCATTGACCGGGACAGGCTACAATGAGCAGTTCTTC
cdr3_aa: CASSLTGTGYNEQFF

clone_size: .
j_call: TRBJ2-1
d_call: .
cdr3_length: 16
v_call: TRBV4-1
cdr3_nt: TGCGCCAGCAGCCAAGAAGGGGGCGGGGCAAACAATGAGCAGTTCTTC
cdr3_aa: CASSQEGGGANNEQFF

clone_size: .
j_call: TRBJ1-5
d_call: .
cdr3_length: 16
v_call: TRBV30
cdr3_nt: TGTGCCTGGAGTCATCGCGGCCAGGGTCGCTATCAGCCCCAGCATTTT
cdr3_aa: CAWSHRGQGRYQPQHF

clone_size: .
j_call: TRBJ1-5
d_call: TRBD1
cdr3_length: 14
v_call: TRBV2
cdr3_nt: TGTGCCAGCACTTCGGACAGGGGCAATCAGCCCCAGCATTTT
cdr3_aa: CASTSDRGNQPQHF

clone_size: .
j_call: TRBJ1-2
d_call: TRBD1
cdr3_length: 14
v_call: TRBV5-1
cdr3_nt: TGCGCCAGCAGCTACAGGGGTGAGAGGGATGGCTACACCTTC
cdr3_aa: CASSYRGERDGYTF

clone_size: .
j_call: TRBJ2-2
d_call: .
cdr3_length: 15
v_call: TRBV19
cdr3_nt: TGTGCCAGTAGTATAACAGGGTCAAACACCGGGGAGCTGTTTTTT
cdr3_aa: CASSITGSNTGELFF

clone_size: .
j_call: TRBJ2-7
d_call: TRBD1
cdr3_length: 12
v_call: TRBV6-5
cdr3_nt: TGTGCCAGCAGAAGGACAGGGAACGAGCAGTACTTC
cdr3_aa: CASRRTGNEQYF

clone_size: .
j_call: TRBJ2-5
d_call: TRBD1
cdr3_length: 16
v_call: TRBV7-9
cdr3_nt: TGTGCCAGCAGCTCACCCGACAGGGGGCGACGAGAGACCCAGTACTTC
cdr3_aa: CASSSPDRGRRETQYF

clone_size: .
j_call: TRBJ1-2
d_call: TRBD1
cdr3_length: 12
v_call: TRBV5-5
cdr3_nt: TGTGCCAGCAGCTTTGACAGGGATGGCTACACCTTC
cdr3_aa: CASSFDRDGYTF

clone_size: .
j_call: TRBJ1-2
d_call: .
cdr3_length: 12
v_call: TRBV19
cdr3_nt: TGTGCCAGTACTAAACGTCCCTATGGCTACACCTTC
cdr3_aa: CASTKRPYGYTF

clone_size: few
j_call: TRBJ2-5
d_call: .
cdr3_length: 17
v_call: TRBV7-2
cdr3_nt: TGTGCCAGCAGCCGGCAAAGGTTTGGGCTTAATCAAGAGACCCAGTACTTC
cdr3_aa: CASSRQRFGLNQETQYF

clone_size: .
j_call: TRBJ1-2
d_call: .
cdr3_length: 14
v_call: TRBV6-5
cdr3_nt: TGTGCCAGCACCCGACAGGCCACTAACTATGGCTACACCTTC
cdr3_aa: CASTRQATNYGYTF

clone_size: .
j_call: TRBJ2-1
d_call: .
cdr3_length: 15
v_call: TRBV7-3
cdr3_nt: TGTGCCAGCAGCCCCTTTAGTAGCGAGTACAATGAGCAGTTCTTC
cdr3_aa: CASSPFSSEYNEQFF

clone_size: .
j_call: TRBJ2-5
d_call: .
cdr3_length: 14
v_call: TRBV5-1
cdr3_nt: TGCGCCAGCAGCTTGGGGGGGGTACAAGAGACCCAGTACTTC
cdr3_aa: CASSLGGVQETQYF

clone_size: .
j_call: TRBJ1-1
d_call: .
cdr3_length: 13
v_call: TRBV12-5
cdr3_nt: TGTGCTAGTGGGCATACAGAGAACACTGAAGCTTTCTTT
cdr3_aa: CASGHTENTEAFF

clone_size: few
j_call: TRBJ1-2
d_call: TRBD1
cdr3_length: 14
v_call: TRBV6-1
cdr3_nt: TGTGCCAGCAGCCGGGACAGGGGAGACTATGGCTACACCTTC
cdr3_aa: CASSRDRGDYGYTF

clone_size: few
j_call: TRBJ2-1
d_call: .
cdr3_length: 14
v_call: TRBV6-5
cdr3_nt: TGTGCCAGCAGTTACTCCAGGAAAGACAATGAGCAGTTCTTC
cdr3_aa: CASSYSRKDNEQFF

clone_size: .
j_call: TRBJ2-7
d_call: .
cdr3_length: 15
v_call: TRBV12-5
cdr3_nt: TGTGCTAGTGGAGCTAATCACAGGGTTGTTTACGAGCAGTACTTC
cdr3_aa: CASGANHRVVYEQYF

clone_size: few
j_call: TRBJ2-7
d_call: .
cdr3_length: 11
v_call: TRBV21-1
cdr3_nt: TGTGCCAGCCCCCCCCTTAGCAGCGCGCACTTC
cdr3_aa: CASPPLSSAHF

clone_size: once
j_call: TRBJ1-4
d_call: .
cdr3_length: 12
v_call: TRBV29-1
cdr3_nt: TGCAGCGCCGGGGGGCAAGATGAAAAACTGTTTTTT
cdr3_aa: CSAGGQDEKLFF

clone_size: .
j_call: TRBJ1-1
d_call: .
cdr3_length: 13
v_call: TRBV5-1
cdr3_nt: TGCGCCAGCAGCTTGGCCAAGGGGCCTGAAGCTTTCTTT
cdr3_aa: CASSLAKGPEAFF

clone_size: .
j_call: TRBJ2-7
d_call: .
cdr3_length: 14
v_call: TRBV7-9
cdr3_nt: TGTGCCAGCAGCTTAAGGGGTGAAGAATCCGAGCAGTACTTC
cdr3_aa: CASSLRGEESEQYF

clone_size: .
j_call: TRBJ1-1
d_call: TRBD1
cdr3_length: 15
v_call: TRBV25-1
cdr3_nt: TGTGCCAGCAGTGAATTGACAGGGGTCCACACTGAAGCTTTCTTT
cdr3_aa: CASSELTGVHTEAFF

clone_size: .
j_call: TRBJ2-7
d_call: .
cdr3_length: 15
v_call: TRBV4-1
cdr3_nt: TGCGCCAGCAGCCAAGCCCCCGGGGGTGTTTACGAGCAGTACTTC
cdr3_aa: CASSQAPGGVYEQYF

clone_size: .
j_call: TRBJ1-1
d_call: .
cdr3_length: 15
v_call: TRBV7-2
cdr3_nt: TGTGCCAGCAGCTTAGAAGGGGGAACAGACACTGAAGCTTTCTTT
cdr3_aa: CASSLEGGTDTEAFF

clone_size: .
j_call: TRBJ2-7
d_call: TRBD1
cdr3_length: 15
v_call: TRBV10-3
cdr3_nt: TGTGCCATCAGTGTACAGGGGACGAGCTCCTACGAGCAGTACTTC
cdr3_aa: CAISVQGTSSYEQYF

clone_size: .
j_call: TRBJ1-5
d_call: .
cdr3_length: 15
v_call: TRBV6-6
cdr3_nt: TGTGCCAGCAGTTTTGAGGGGGTGGGCAATCAGCCCCAGCATTTT
cdr3_aa: CASSFEGVGNQPQHF

clone_size: few
j_call: TRBJ2-3
d_call: .
cdr3_length: 16
v_call: TRBV19
cdr3_nt: TGTGCCAGTAGTACCGGCCGGGTCATTATAACTGATACGCAGTATTTT
cdr3_aa: CASSTGRVIITDTQYF

clone_size: .
j_call: TRBJ1-2
d_call: .
cdr3_length: 11
v_call: TRBV29-1
cdr3_nt: TGCAGCGTTGACAGGGCATATGGCTACACCTTC
cdr3_aa: CSVDRAYGYTF